The rows below give T cell receptor beta chains drawn from one sample of a study of shared clonotypes between healthy human individuals. Measured with immunoSEQ multiplex PCR; TCRdb has only the in-frame clones, and not every one. This sample carries about 960,000 clones, 76% of them seen once, and the ten largest clones take about 1.5%. Sequencing was done on a sample of memory CD4+ T cells sorted from blood. These receptors all come from a young man in good health. The CDR3 runs from the conserved cysteine through the conserved F or W. A D gene is named only where the DNA matches it firmly. The size field is filled for only some rows; it gives once, few, many or a size class.

DNA: TGTGCCAGCAGTGTCGGGGGAAACTATGGCTACACCTTC
CDR3: CASSVGGNYGYTF
size: few
D: -
J: TRBJ1-2
V: TRBV2

DNA: TGTGCCAGCAGCTTACAGGGGGCCGGCACTGAAGCTTTCTTT
CDR3: CASSLQGAGTEAFF
size: -
D: TRBD1
J: TRBJ1-1
V: TRBV7-2

DNA: TGTGCCTGGACTTACAGGGATCGGGACACCGGGGAGCTGTTTTTT
CDR3: CAWTYRDRDTGELFF
size: -
D: -
J: TRBJ2-2
V: TRBV30

DNA: TGTGCCAGCAGCTTAGGTTTAAGTAGCACAGATACGCAGTATTTT
CDR3: CASSLGLSSTDTQYF
size: few
D: -
J: TRBJ2-3
V: TRBV11-2

DNA: TGTGCCAGTAGTATAGAACAGGGTATATCCGGGGAGCTGTTTTTT
CDR3: CASSIEQGISGELFF
size: -
D: -
J: TRBJ2-2
V: TRBV19

DNA: TGTGCCAGCAGCTTACTAGCGGGAGTAAGGGGCGAGCAGTACTTC
CDR3: CASSLLAGVRGEQYF
size: -
D: TRBD2
J: TRBJ2-7
V: TRBV7-9

DNA: TGTGCCAGCAGTTACTCGATGGACACAGATACGCAGTATTTT
CDR3: CASSYSMDTDTQYF
size: -
D: -
J: TRBJ2-3
V: TRBV6-5

DNA: TGCGCCAGCAGCTTGGAGACAGGAGGTTTCGATACGCAGTATTTT
CDR3: CASSLETGGFDTQYF
size: -
D: -
J: TRBJ2-3
V: TRBV5-1

DNA: TGTGCCAGCTCACCTCAGTCAACTAATGAAAAACTGTTTTTT
CDR3: CASSPQSTNEKLFF
size: -
D: -
J: TRBJ1-4
V: TRBV18

DNA: TGTGCCAGCAGCTTGGCGGGGACTAGCACAGATACGCAGTATTTT
CDR3: CASSLAGTSTDTQYF
size: -
D: -
J: TRBJ2-3
V: TRBV5-6

DNA: TGTGCCTTGGGACCAAGCTCCGCGGGAAACACCATATATTTT
CDR3: CALGPSSAGNTIYF
size: -
D: -
J: TRBJ1-3
V: TRBV30

DNA: TGTGCCACCAGCAGAGAGGGTGGCTACACCTTC
CDR3: CATSREGGYTF
size: few
D: -
J: TRBJ1-2
V: TRBV15

DNA: TGTGCCACCAGCAGAGATGCCACAGGGGGCTTTGGTGGAGAGACCCAGTACTTC
CDR3: CATSRDATGGFGGETQYF
size: few
D: TRBD1
J: TRBJ2-5
V: TRBV15

DNA: TGTGCCAGTAGTAGACAGGGGGCAGAGAATACGCAGTATTTT
CDR3: CASSRQGAENTQYF
size: -
D: TRBD1
J: TRBJ2-3
V: TRBV19

DNA: TGTGCCAGCAGTGCTAGACAGGGGGATTCACCCCTCCACTTT
CDR3: CASSARQGDSPLHF
size: few
D: TRBD1
J: TRBJ1-6
V: TRBV27

DNA: TGTGCCAGTAGTATAGGTGGACTAGCGGGAGCCTACGAGCAGTACTTC
CDR3: CASSIGGLAGAYEQYF
size: -
D: TRBD2
J: TRBJ2-7
V: TRBV19

DNA: -
CDR3: CASSIVGQGAIMKDF
size: -
D: -
J: TRBJ2-5
V: TRBV19

DNA: TGTGCCAGCAGGTCCGGGACAGGGGTGGTCAATGAGCAGTTCTTC
CDR3: CASRSGTGVVNEQFF
size: -
D: TRBD1
J: TRBJ2-1
V: TRBV27

DNA: TGTGCCAGTAGTCCCATCACCCCAAGTGAGGCTTTCTTT
CDR3: CASSPITPSEAFF
size: -
D: -
J: TRBJ1-1
V: TRBV19

DNA: TGTGCCAGCAGCTTTGACGGGGGGGCATTCCCAGATACGCAGTATTTT
CDR3: CASSFDGGAFPDTQYF
size: -
D: TRBD2
J: TRBJ2-3
V: TRBV7-9

DNA: TGTGCCAGCAGCTTAGCTCTAGGGGGCCAAGGCTCTGAAGCTTTCTTT
CDR3: CASSLALGGQGSEAFF
size: -
D: TRBD1
J: TRBJ1-1
V: TRBV7-2

DNA: TGTGCCAGCAGCGCTCGACTAGCGGGCCTAAACAATGAGCAGTTCTTC
CDR3: CASSARLAGLNNEQFF
size: -
D: TRBD2
J: TRBJ2-1
V: TRBV9

DNA: TGTGCCAGCAGTTCTTGGGGCCAAACCTACGAGCAGTACTTC
CDR3: CASSSWGQTYEQYF
size: -
D: -
J: TRBJ2-7
V: TRBV6-6

DNA: TGTGCCAGCAGTTTAAGGGCCGGAATCTCCTATAATTCACCCCTCCACTTT
CDR3: CASSLRAGISYNSPLHF
size: -
D: -
J: TRBJ1-6
V: TRBV27

DNA: TGTGCCAGCATCGCCATGGGGGTTAACACCGGGGAGCTGTTTTTT
CDR3: CASIAMGVNTGELFF
size: -
D: -
J: TRBJ2-2
V: TRBV6-6

DNA: TGCGCCAGCGCTACGGACTCCCGGTCCGGGGAGCTGTTTTTT
CDR3: CASATDSRSGELFF
size: -
D: -
J: TRBJ2-2
V: TRBV5-1

DNA: TGTGCCACCCGTCTTCATGCTGAAGCTTTCTTT
CDR3: CATRLHAEAFF
size: -
D: -
J: TRBJ1-1
V: TRBV10-3

DNA: TGTGCCAGCAGTTCGTATGGAAGACTGAACACTGAAGCTTTCTTT
CDR3: CASSSYGRLNTEAFF
size: -
D: -
J: TRBJ1-1
V: TRBV28

DNA: TGTGCCAGCAGCTTAGATCAGGGGGCGAGGCGGGCTTTCTTT
CDR3: CASSLDQGARRAFF
size: few
D: TRBD1
J: TRBJ1-1
V: TRBV7-2

DNA: TGTGAAGGAGGTCCTGTCAGCTCTGGGGCCAACGTCCTGACTTTC
CDR3: CEGGPVSSGANVLTF
size: many
D: -
J: TRBJ2-6
V: TRBV5-5

DNA: TGTGCTAGCAGTCCGGGGCGGGAAGAGACCCAGTACTTC
CDR3: CASSPGREETQYF
size: -
D: -
J: TRBJ2-5
V: TRBV7-7

DNA: TGTGCCAGCAGTGGAGCTGGGGACAGAAACTATGGCTACACCTTC
CDR3: CASSGAGDRNYGYTF
size: once
D: TRBD1
J: TRBJ1-2
V: TRBV6-1

DNA: TGTGCCAGCAGTTCCGGGACCTGGTCGGGCGAGCAGTACTTC
CDR3: CASSSGTWSGEQYF
size: -
D: -
J: TRBJ2-7
V: TRBV6-5

DNA: TGCGCCAGCAGCCAAGAAGCGGAACAGGGTCGGAAACTGTTTTTT
CDR3: CASSQEAEQGRKLFF
size: -
D: -
J: TRBJ1-4
V: TRBV4-3